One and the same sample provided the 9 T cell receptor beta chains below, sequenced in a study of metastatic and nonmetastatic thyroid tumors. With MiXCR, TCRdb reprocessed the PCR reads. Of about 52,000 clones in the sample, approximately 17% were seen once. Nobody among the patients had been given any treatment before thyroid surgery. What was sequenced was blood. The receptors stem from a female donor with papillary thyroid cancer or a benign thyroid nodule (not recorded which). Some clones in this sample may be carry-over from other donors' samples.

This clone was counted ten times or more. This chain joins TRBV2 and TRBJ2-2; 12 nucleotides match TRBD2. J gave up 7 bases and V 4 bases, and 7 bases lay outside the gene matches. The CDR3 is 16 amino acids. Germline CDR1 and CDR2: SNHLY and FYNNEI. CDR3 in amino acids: CASSVGLAGSNGELFF. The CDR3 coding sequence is TGTGCCAGCAGTGTCGGACTAGCGGGATCTAACGGGGAGCTGTTTTTT.

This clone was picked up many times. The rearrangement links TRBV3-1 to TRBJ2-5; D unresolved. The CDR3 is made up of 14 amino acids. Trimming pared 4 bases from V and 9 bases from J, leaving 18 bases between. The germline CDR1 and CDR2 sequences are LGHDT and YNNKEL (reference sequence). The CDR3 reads CASSPLGERSAQYF. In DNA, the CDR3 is TGTGCCAGCAGCCCGTTAGGAGAACGTTCGGCCCAGTACTTC.

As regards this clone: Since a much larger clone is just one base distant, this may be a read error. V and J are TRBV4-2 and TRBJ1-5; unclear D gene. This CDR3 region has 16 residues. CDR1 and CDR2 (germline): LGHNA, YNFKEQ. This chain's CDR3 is CASSPMGLDSNHPQHF. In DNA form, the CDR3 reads TGTGCCAGCAGCCCAATGGGCCTGGATAGCAATCATCCCCAGCATTTT.

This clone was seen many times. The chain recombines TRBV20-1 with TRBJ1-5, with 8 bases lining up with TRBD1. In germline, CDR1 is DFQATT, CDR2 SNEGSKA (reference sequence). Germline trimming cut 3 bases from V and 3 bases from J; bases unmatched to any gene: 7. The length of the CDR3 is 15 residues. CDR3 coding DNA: TGCAGTGCTAGCGCCGGGACAGGTTACAATCAGCCCCAGCATTTT. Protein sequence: CSASAGTGYNQPQHF.

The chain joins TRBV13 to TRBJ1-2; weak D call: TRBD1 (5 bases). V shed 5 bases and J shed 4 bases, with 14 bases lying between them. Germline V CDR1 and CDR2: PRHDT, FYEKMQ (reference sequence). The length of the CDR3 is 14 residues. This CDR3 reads CASSPRDRFYGYTF. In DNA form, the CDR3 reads TGTGCCAGCAGCCCCCGGGACCGGTTCTATGGCTACACCTTC.

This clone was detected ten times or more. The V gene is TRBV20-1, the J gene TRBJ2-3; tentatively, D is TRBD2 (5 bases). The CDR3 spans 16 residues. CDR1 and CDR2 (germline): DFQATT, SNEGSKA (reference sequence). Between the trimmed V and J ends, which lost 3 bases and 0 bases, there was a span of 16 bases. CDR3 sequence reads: CSARMGGYTSTDTQYF. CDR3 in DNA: TGCAGTGCTAGGATGGGCGGGTACACTAGCACAGATACGCAGTATTTT.

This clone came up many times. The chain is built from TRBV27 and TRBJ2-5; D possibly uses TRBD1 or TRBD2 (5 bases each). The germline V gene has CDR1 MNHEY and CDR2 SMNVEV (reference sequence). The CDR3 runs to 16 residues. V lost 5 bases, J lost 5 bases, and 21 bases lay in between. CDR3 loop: CASSPVGDSAIETQYF. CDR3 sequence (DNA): TGTGCCAGCAGTCCCGTGGGGGATAGCGCTATTGAGACCCAGTACTTC.

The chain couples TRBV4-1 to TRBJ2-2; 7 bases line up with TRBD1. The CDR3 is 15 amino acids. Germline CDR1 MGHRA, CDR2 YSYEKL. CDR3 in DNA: TGCTTCAGCAGCCAAGGGGACAGTTTCACCGGGGAGCTGTTTTTT. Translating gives CFSSQGDSFTGELFF.

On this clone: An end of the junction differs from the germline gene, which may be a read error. The DNA for the CDR3 is TGTGCCAGCATCGCCGGTGCCGTGACAGCGGGCTATTGCTACACCTTC. Translated: CASIAGAVTAGYCYTF. The chain combines TRBV12-3 or TRBV12-4 with TRBJ1-2; D is perhaps TRBD1 (5 bases). The CDR3 has 16 amino acids.